This paragraph covers one TCR beta chain sequence. The repertoire was sequenced with immunoSEQ multiplex PCR; TCRdb's copy has only in-frame clones and lacks some. The table lists 25,000 to 35,000 clones, 70% to 90% of them singletons. This entry is derived from a study of chemoradiotherapy in HPV16-positive cancers. The CDR3 is 14 residues long. Trimming cost V 0 bases and J 5 bases, with 10 bases left between them. Germline values: CDR1 MNHEY, CDR2 SMNVEV (reference sequence). The TCR sequence derives from a human donor with HPV-associated anogenital cancer. This sequence joins TRBV27 and TRBJ1-1; D remains unclear. The sample here was blood, taken from a patient who underwent chemoradiotherapy. The CDR3 coding sequence is TGTGCCAGCAGTTTATCGGAGGTCGGGACTGAAGCTTTCTTT. This sequence encodes CASSLSEVGTEAFF.